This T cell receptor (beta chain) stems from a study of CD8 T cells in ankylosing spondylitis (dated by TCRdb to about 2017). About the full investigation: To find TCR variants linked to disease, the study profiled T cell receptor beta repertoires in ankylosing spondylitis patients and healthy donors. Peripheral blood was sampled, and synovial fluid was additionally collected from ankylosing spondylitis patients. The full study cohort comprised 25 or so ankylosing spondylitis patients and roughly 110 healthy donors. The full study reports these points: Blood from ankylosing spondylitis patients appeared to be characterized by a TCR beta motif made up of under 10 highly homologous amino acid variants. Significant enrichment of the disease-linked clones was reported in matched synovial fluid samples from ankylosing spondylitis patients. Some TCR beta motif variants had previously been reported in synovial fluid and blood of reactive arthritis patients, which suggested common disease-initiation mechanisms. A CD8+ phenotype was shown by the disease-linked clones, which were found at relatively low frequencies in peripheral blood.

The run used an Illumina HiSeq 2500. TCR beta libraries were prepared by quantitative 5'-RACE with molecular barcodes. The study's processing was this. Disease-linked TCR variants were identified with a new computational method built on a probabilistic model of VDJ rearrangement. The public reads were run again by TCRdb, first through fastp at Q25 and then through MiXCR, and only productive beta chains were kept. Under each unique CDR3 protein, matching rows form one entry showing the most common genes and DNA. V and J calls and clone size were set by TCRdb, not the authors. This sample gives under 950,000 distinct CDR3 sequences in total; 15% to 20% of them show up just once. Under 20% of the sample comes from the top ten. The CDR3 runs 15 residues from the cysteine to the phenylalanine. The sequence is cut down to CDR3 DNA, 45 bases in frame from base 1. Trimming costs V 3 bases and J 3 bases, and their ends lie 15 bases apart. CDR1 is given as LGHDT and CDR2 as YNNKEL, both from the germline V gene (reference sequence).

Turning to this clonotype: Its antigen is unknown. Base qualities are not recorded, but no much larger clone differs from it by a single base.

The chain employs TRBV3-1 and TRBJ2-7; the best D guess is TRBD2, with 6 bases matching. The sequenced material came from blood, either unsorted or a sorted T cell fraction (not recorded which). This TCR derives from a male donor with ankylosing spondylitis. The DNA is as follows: TGTGCCAGCAGCCACTGGGGAGGCAGGGTCTACGAGCAGTACTTC. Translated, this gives CASSHWGGRVYEQYF.